This T cell receptor (beta chain) came from a study of T cells expressing NK-cell markers. Following a re-call of the 5' RACE reads, TCRdb has one entry per CDR3 protein and lacks DNA. The sample totals roughly 420,000 distinct CDR3 sequences. The germline V gene encodes CDR1 LNHNV and CDR2 YYDKDF (reference sequence). The CDR3 runs 16 residues. The rearrangement links TRBV15 to TRBJ1-1; TCRdb proposes TRBD1, but this gene call is untestable without DNA. The sequence derives from a woman aged 18-70 years in good health. Specimen: blood T cells: a sorted CD56 or NKG2C T cell subset, CD4+ or CD8+ T cells, or bulk PBMC T cells (not recorded which). The CDR3 sequence: CATSRGSEDRHTEAFF.